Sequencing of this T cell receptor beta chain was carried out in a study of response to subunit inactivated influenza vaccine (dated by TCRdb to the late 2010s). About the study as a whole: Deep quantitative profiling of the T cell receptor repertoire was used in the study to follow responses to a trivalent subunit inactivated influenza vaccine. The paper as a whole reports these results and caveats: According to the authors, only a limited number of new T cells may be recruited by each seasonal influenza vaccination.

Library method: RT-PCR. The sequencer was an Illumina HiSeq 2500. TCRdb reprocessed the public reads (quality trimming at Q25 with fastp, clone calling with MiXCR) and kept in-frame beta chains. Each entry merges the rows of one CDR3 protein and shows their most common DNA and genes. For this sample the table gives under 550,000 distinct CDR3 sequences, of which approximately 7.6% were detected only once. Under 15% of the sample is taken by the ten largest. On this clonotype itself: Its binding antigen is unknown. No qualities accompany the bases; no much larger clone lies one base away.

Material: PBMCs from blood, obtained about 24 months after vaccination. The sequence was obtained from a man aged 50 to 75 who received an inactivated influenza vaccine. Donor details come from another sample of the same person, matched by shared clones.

CDR3 sequence: CASSAAYTEAFF. The DNA reads TGTGCCAGCAGTGCGGCCTACACTGAAGCTTTCTTT. Recombination joined TRBV27 with TRBJ1-1; the D gene identity is not certain. The CDR3 goes from the cysteine to the phenylalanine over 12 residues. Of the read, only the CDR3 DNA is kept; its 36 bases are in frame from base 1. As encoded in the germline V gene (reference sequence), CDR1 is MNHEY while CDR2 is SMNVEV. V is cut by 5 bases and J by 3 bases, and the space between the germline ends is 7 bases.